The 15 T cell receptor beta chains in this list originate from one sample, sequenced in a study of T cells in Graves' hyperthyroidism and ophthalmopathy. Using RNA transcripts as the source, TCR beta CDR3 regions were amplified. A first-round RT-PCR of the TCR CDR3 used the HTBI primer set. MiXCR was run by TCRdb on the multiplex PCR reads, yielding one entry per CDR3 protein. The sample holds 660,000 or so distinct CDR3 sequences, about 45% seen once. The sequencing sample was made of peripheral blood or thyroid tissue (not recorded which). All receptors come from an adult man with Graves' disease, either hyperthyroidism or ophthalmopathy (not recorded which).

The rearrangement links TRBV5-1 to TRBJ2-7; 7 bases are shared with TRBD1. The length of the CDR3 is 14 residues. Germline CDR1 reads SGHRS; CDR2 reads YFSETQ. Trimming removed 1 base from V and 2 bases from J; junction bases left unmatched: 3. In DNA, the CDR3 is TGCGCCAGCAGCTTGACAGGGGCCGCCTACGAGCAGTACTTC. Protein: CASSLTGAAYEQYF.

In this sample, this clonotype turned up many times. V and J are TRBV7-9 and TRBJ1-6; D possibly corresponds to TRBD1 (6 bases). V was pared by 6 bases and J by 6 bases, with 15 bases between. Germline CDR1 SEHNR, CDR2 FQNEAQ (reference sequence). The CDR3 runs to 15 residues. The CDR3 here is CASRPETGINSPLHF. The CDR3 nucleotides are TGTGCCAGCAGACCTGAGACAGGAATTAATTCACCCCTCCACTTT.

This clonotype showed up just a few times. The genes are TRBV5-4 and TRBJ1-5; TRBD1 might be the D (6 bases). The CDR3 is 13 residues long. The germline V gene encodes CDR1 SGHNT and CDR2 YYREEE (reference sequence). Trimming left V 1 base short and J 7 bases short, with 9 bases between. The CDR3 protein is CASSLLGAQPQHF. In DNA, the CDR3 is TGTGCCAGCAGCTTGCTGGGGGCGCAGCCCCAGCATTTT.

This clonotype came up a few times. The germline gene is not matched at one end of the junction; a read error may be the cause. The CDR3, as DNA: TGTGCCAGCAGCCGTAGGCGAGGGACCGGGGAGCTGTTTTTT. Its translation is CASSRRRGTGELFF. The gene calls are TRBV5-1 and TRBJ2-2; perhaps TRBD2 as D (5 bases). The germline V gene encodes CDR1 SGHRS and CDR2 YFSETQ. This CDR3 comprises 14 residues.

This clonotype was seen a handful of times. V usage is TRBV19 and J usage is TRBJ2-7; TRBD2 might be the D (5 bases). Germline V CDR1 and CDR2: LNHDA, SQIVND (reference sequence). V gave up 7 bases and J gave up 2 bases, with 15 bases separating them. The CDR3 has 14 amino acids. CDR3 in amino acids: CASTPGGPPYEQYF. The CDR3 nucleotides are TGTGCCAGTACCCCTGGCGGGCCGCCCTACGAGCAGTACTTC.

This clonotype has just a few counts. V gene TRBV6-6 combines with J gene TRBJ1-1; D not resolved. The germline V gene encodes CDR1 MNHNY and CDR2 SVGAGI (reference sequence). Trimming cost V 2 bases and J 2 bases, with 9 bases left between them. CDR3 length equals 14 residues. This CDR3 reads CASSYVSGNTEAFF. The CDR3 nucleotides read TGTGCCAGCAGTTACGTGTCAGGAAACACTGAAGCTTTCTTT.

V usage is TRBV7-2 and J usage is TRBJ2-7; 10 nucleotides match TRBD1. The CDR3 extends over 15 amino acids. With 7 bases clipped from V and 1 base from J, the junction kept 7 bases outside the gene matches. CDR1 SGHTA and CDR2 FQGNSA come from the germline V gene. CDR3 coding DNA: TGTGCCAGCACCCCCGGGACAGGGGTTTCCTACGAGCAGTACTTC. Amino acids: CASTPGTGVSYEQYF.

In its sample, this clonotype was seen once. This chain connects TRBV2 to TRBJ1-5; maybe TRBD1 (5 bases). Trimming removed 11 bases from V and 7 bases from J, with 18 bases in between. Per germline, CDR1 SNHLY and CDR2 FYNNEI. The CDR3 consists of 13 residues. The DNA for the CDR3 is TGTGCCTGGAGTGGGTCGAGGGACCAGCCCCAGCATTTT. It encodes CAWSGSRDQPQHF. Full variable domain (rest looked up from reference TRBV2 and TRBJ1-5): EPEVTQTPSHQVTQMGQEVILRCVPISNHLYFYWYRQILGQKVEFLVSFYNNEISEKSEIFDDQFSVERPDGSNFTLKIRSTKLEDSAMYFCAWSGSRDQPQHFGDGTRLSIL.

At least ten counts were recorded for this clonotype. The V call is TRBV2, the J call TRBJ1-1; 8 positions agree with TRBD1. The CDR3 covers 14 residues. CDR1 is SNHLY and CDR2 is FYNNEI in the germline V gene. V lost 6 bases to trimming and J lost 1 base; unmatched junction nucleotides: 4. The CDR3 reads CASRLTGENTEAFF. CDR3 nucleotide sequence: TGTGCCAGCAGGCTGACAGGGGAGAACACTGAAGCTTTCTTT.

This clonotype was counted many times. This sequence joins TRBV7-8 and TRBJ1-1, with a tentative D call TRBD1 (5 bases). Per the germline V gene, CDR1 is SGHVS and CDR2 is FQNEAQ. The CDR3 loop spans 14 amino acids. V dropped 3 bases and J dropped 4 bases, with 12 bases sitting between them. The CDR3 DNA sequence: TGTGCCAGCAGCTTTAGGTCTGGGGGCACTGAAGCTTTCTTT. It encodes CASSFRSGGTEAFF.

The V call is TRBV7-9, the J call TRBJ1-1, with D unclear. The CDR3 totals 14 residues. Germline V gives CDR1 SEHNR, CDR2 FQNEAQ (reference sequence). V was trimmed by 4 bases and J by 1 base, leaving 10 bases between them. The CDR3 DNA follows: TGTGCCAGCAGCTCTCTCCGACAGAACACTGAAGCTTTCTTT. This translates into CASSSLRQNTEAFF.

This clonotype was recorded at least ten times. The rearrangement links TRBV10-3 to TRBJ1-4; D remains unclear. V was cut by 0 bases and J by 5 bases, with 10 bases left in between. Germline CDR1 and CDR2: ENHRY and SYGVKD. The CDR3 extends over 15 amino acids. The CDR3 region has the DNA TGTGCCATCAGTGAGTCTCTTCCCCCGAATGAAAAACTGTTTTTT. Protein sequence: CAISESLPPNEKLFF.

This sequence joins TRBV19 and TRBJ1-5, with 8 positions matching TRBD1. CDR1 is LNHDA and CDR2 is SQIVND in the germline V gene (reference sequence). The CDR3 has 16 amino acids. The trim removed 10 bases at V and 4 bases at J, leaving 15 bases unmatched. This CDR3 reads CATHTTSTGANQPQHF. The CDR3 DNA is TGTGCCACACATACTACTTCGACAGGGGCTAATCAGCCCCAGCATTTT.

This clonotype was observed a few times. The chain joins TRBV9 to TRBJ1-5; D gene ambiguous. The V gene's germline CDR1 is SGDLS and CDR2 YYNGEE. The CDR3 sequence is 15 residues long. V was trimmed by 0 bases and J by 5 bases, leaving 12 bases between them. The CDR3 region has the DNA TGTGCCAGCAGCGTAGGAGGGCAGGCCCATCAGCCCCAGCATTTT. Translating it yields CASSVGGQAHQPQHF.

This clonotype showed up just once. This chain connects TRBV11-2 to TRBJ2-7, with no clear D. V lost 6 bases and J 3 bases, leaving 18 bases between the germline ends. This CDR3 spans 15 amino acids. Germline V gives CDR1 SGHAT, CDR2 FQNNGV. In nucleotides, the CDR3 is TGTGCCAGCAGTGCTAGTGTTGAGTTGGGCTACGAGCAGTACTTC. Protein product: CASSASVELGYEQYF.